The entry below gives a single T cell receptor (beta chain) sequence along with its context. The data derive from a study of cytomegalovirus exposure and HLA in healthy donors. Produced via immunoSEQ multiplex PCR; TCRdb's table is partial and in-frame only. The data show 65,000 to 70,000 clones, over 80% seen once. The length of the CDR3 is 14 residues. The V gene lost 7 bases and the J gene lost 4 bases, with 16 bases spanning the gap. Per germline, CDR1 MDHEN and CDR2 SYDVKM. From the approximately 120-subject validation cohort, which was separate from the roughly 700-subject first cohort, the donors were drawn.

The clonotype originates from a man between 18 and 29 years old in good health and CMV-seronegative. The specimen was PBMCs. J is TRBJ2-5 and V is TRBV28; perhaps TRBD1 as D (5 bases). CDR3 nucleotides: TGTGCCAGCACCTTGGGGTACAGGACAGAGACCCAGTACTTC. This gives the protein CASTLGYRTETQYF.